This TCR beta chain was documented in a study of spatial heterogeneity in lung cancer. Study findings and constraints: Within tumors, counts of expanded alpha and beta TCRs tracked tumor mutation counts.

TCRdb redid the calling of the 5' RACE reads with MiXCR, one entry per CDR3 protein. Of some 3,000 distinct CDR3 sequences in the sample, under 55% were seen once. V was trimmed by 0 bases and J by 0 bases, leaving 9 bases between them. Germline values: CDR1 SGHRS, CDR2 YFSETQ. CDR3 size: 15 residues. There are a few counts of this clonotype. Antigen specificity is unknown. Time point noted: sample taken at primary tumor resection. Source: lung tumor tissue, taken at surgery. The clonotype was recovered from a male donor with early-stage non-small cell lung cancer. The V and J genes are TRBV5-1 and TRBJ2-5; either TRBD1 or TRBD2 may supply D (5 bases each). CDR3 DNA: TGCGCCAGCAGCTTGGTGGGGGATTACCAAGAGACCCAGTACTTC. Its protein product is CASSLVGDYQETQYF.